The 16 T cell receptor beta chains below were found in one sample sequenced in a study of CD8+CD57+ T cells in acquired aplastic anemia. Profiles of TCR beta VDJ and CDR3 were generated from a genomic DNA template. TCRdb called the reads again in MiXCR, with one record for every CDR3 protein. The sample yields around 200,000 distinct CDR3 sequences, about 59% seen once. Source material: sorted CD4+, CD8+, or CD8+CD57+ T cells (not recorded which) from PBMCs. The origin of the receptors is a human donor in good health.

This clonotype was seen ten or more times. The chain combines TRBV18 with TRBJ2-7; TRBD1 aligns across 7 bases. Germline V gene lookup returns CDR1 KGHSH and CDR2 LQKENI. The CDR3 loop spans 15 amino acids. With V trimmed by 6 bases and J by 4 bases, 12 bases remained unmatched. The CDR3 coding sequence is TGTGCCAGCTCGCCAACACAGGGGACCCCGTACGAGCAGTACTTC. This gives the protein CASSPTQGTPYEQYF.

The chain is built from TRBV24-1 and TRBJ1-5, with D maybe TRBD1 (5 bases). CDR3 length: 15 residues. Trimming pared 3 bases from V and 7 bases from J, leaving 15 bases between. The germline CDR1 and CDR2 sequences are KGHDR and SFDVKD. The DNA of the CDR3 is TGTGCCACCAGTGATCACGGGGCGCAGAGCCAGCCCCAGCATTTT. As protein: CATSDHGAQSQPQHF.

This clonotype was seen ten or more times. The rearrangement joins TRBV6-2 or TRBV6-3 to TRBJ1-5; no definite D call. The CDR3 has 17 amino acids. Trimming pared 2 bases from V and 2 bases from J, leaving 16 bases between. Germline V CDR1 and CDR2: MNHEY, SVGEGT. CDR3 sequence reads: CASSYDRSVSGNQPQHF. CDR3 DNA: TGTGCCAGCAGTTACGATCGGTCAGTTTCGGGCAATCAGCCCCAGCATTTT.

V and J are TRBV12-3 or TRBV12-4 and TRBJ1-2; 8 bases match TRBD1. This CDR3 contains 13 residues. After removal of 6 bases from V and 4 bases from J, the junction contained 4 bases not matched to a gene. The CDR3 loop is CASSLGQAYGYTF. CDR3 nucleotide sequence: TGTGCCAGCAGCCTGGGACAGGCCTATGGCTACACCTTC.

The rearrangement uses TRBV9 and TRBJ1-3, with a weak D call TRBD1 (6 bases). Germline V gene lookup returns CDR1 SGDLS and CDR2 YYNGEE. V was cut by 3 bases and J by 7 bases, with 14 bases left in between. The CDR3 covers 14 residues. The CDR3 loop reads CASSAGGLGNTIYF. The DNA for the CDR3 is TGTGCCAGCAGCGCCGGGGGGCTAGGGAACACCATATATTTT.

This clonotype was seen ten or more times. The chain links TRBV6-2 or TRBV6-3 to TRBJ2-3; TRBD2 agrees at 9 bases. After removal of 6 bases from V and 6 bases from J, the junction contained 7 bases not matched to a gene. CDR3 length: 14 amino acids. From germline, CDR1 is MNHEY and CDR2 SVGEGT. CDR3 amino acids: CASSRTSEYDTQYF. The CDR3 DNA sequence: TGTGCCAGCAGCCGGACTAGCGAATACGATACGCAGTATTTT.

The sample holds many counts of this clonotype. The rearrangement uses TRBV20-1 and TRBJ1-1, with D unclear. Trimming shortened V by 1 base and J by 8 bases, and 5 bases separated the two germline ends. Germline V gene data show CDR1 as DFQATT and CDR2 as SNEGSKA (reference sequence). The CDR3 runs to 10 residues. CDR3 nucleotides: TGCAGTGCTAGAGGAGGGGAAGCTTTCTTT. It encodes CSARGGEAFF.

This clonotype was seen at least ten times. This chain uses TRBV2 with TRBJ2-7; D tentatively fits TRBD1 or TRBD2 (5 bases each). Trimming took off 7 bases at V and 2 bases at J, with 9 bases between the two ends. The CDR3 contains 12 residues. Germline loops: CDR1 SNHLY, CDR2 FYNNEI. The CDR3 nucleotides read TGTGCCAGCAATGGGGGTACCTACGAGCAGTACTTC. It yields the protein CASNGGTYEQYF.

The CDR3 region is CSAPPTSGRAGEQYF. The CDR3 bases are TGCAGTGCTCCCCCTACTAGCGGGAGGGCGGGGGAGCAGTACTTC. The genes are TRBV20-1 and TRBJ2-7; 13 bases align to TRBD2. Germline assignment: CDR1 DFQATT and CDR2 SNEGSKA (reference sequence). The length of the CDR3 is 15 residues. With 5 bases clipped from V and 7 bases from J, the junction kept 11 bases outside the gene matches.

This clonotype was seen only once. As the CDR3 is not closed by the conserved phenylalanine or tryptophan, this likely results from a read error. The DNA is left out, because the CDR3 cannot be placed on it with certainty; the CDR3 is given as TCRdb lists it. J is TRBJ2-2 and V is TRBV20-1; no DNA check was done on the table's D call, TRBD1. Looked up from germline, CDR1 is DFQATT and CDR2 is SNEGSKA (reference sequence). The CDR3 is made up of 11 amino acids, end residues included. The CDR3 reads CSARDRKGGVQ.

The V gene is TRBV7-9, the J gene TRBJ2-1; 8 positions match TRBD2. CDR1 SEHNR and CDR2 FQNEAQ come from the germline V gene (reference sequence). The CDR3 extends over 12 amino acids. Here the CDR3 reads CSERGGSNEQFF. The CDR3 bases are TGTTCCGAACGGGGGGGGTCCAATGAGCAGTTCTTC.

This chain joins TRBV7-9 and TRBJ2-7, with a weak D call TRBD2 (5 bases). Deletions cut 5 bases from V and 2 bases from J, with 16 bases between. Per germline, CDR1 SEHNR and CDR2 FQNEAQ (reference sequence). The CDR3 has 15 amino acids. CDR3 in amino acids: CASSPRRPGAYEQYF. For the CDR3, the DNA is TGTGCCAGCAGCCCACGCCGACCCGGGGCCTACGAGCAGTACTTC.

This clonotype was seen more than once but under ten times. The rearrangement links TRBV15 to TRBJ2-3; D remains unclear. Trimming pared 0 bases from V and 4 bases from J, leaving 8 bases between. CDR3 size: 14 residues. Germline V CDR1 and CDR2: LNHNV, YYDKDF (reference sequence). The CDR3 DNA reads as TGTGCCACCAGCAGAGATGTTGGGGCAGATACGCAGTATTTT. Residues: CATSRDVGADTQYF.

CDR3 in amino acids: CASSEAPGVDTEAFF. CDR3 DNA sequence: TGTGCCAGCAGTGAAGCGCCGGGGGTGGACACTGAAGCTTTCTTT. The chain carries TRBV2 and TRBJ1-1, with a possible D match to TRBD1 (5 bases). Trimming stripped 0 bases from V and 3 bases from J, with 11 bases between. Germline V gene lookup returns CDR1 SNHLY and CDR2 FYNNEI. This CDR3 spans 15 amino acids.

The chain recombines TRBV25-1 with TRBJ2-7, with D perhaps being TRBD1 or TRBD2 (5 bases each). The CDR3 runs 13 residues. Germline CDR1 and CDR2: MGHDK and SYGVNS. Trimming removed 8 bases at V and 1 base at J, with 12 bases between. The CDR3 region is CASGDGASYEQYF. Written as DNA, the CDR3 is TGTGCCAGCGGGGACGGTGCTTCCTACGAGCAGTACTTC.

The rearrangement links TRBV12-3 or TRBV12-4 to TRBJ2-7; D uncertain. There are 15 residues in the CDR3. V gave up 3 bases and J gave up 7 bases, with 19 bases separating them. CDR3 in amino acids: CASSFFPAEHGEQYF. In nucleotides, the CDR3 is TGTGCCAGCAGTTTCTTTCCGGCAGAACATGGGGAGCAGTACTTC.